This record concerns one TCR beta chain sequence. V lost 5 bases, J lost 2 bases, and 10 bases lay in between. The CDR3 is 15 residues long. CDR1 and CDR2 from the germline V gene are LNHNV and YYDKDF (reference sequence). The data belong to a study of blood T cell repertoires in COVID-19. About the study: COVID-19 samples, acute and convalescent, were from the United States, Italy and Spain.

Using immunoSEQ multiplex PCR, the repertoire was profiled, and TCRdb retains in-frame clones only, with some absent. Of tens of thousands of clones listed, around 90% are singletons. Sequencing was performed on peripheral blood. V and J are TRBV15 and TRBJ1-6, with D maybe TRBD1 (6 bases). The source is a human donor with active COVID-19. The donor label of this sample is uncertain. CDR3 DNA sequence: TGTGCCACCAGCGGGGGCGCCCCCTATAATTCACCCCTCCACTTT. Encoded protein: CATSGGAPYNSPLHF.